What follows are 28 T cell receptor beta chains derived from one specimen sequenced in a study of CD8+ T cells in alopecia areata. Regarding treatment: oral pan-JAK inhibitor, 5-10 mg twice daily. RNA, once extracted, was reverse transcribed into cDNA for use as the sequencing template. Libraries were prepared by immunoSEQ multiplex PCR; TCRdb keeps only in-frame clonotypes and omits some of them. This table has more than 95,000 clones, 50% to 75% appearing once. The sequences come from CD8+ T cells sorted from blood, collected at week 4, from a patient treated with tofacitinib. These receptors came from a human donor with alopecia areata.

This chain joins TRBV30 and TRBJ1-5; 7 positions agree with TRBD1. The CDR3 consists of 13 residues. After removal of 3 bases from V and 5 bases from J, the junction contained 4 bases not matched to a gene. CDR1 and CDR2 (germline): GTSNPN, SVGIG (reference sequence). CDR3 region: CAWSRGGDQPQHF. In nucleotides, the CDR3 is TGTGCCTGGAGCAGGGGGGGAGATCAGCCCCAGCATTTT.

On this clone: Relative to the germline gene, one junction end is altered; a read error may explain this. Other DNA sequences in the sample encode the same CDR3. The chain links TRBV6-5 to TRBJ1-1, with no clear D. Germline CDR1 and CDR2: MNHEY and SVGAGI. The CDR3 runs to 13 residues. The CDR3 here is CASSYSVNTEAFF. CDR3 DNA sequence: TGTGCCAGCAGCTACTCCGTGAACACTGAAGCTTTCTTT.

The gene calls are TRBV2 and TRBJ2-5, with 7 bases matching TRBD2. CDR1 and CDR2 from the germline V gene are SNHLY and FYNNEI. CDR3 length: 12 residues. The J segment lost 7 bases and the V segment lost 3 bases, leaving 2 bases of the junction unmatched. As DNA, the CDR3 is TGTGCCAGCAGTGATTGGGAGGGGACCCAGTACTTC. Residues: CASSDWEGTQYF.

The chain links TRBV7-9 to TRBJ1-2; 8 bases are a match to TRBD1. After removal of 0 bases from V and 2 bases from J, the junction contained 5 bases not matched to a gene. CDR3 length: 16 residues. The germline V gene has CDR1 SEHNR and CDR2 FQNEAQ (reference sequence). The CDR3 sequence: CASSLAGTGPNYGYTF. The CDR3 DNA is TGTGCCAGCAGCTTAGCCGGGACAGGCCCCAACTATGGCTACACCTTC.

This clone occurred a few times. The CDR3 DNA follows: TGTGCCAGCAGCCCGTCCACCTACGAGCAGTACTTC. The encoded protein is CASSPSTYEQYF. This chain links TRBV7-2 with TRBJ2-7; unclear D gene. Germline CDR1 is SGHTA and CDR2 is FQGNSA. Trimming pared 5 bases from V and 2 bases from J, leaving 7 bases between. This CDR3 comprises 12 residues.

V gene TRBV30 combines with J gene TRBJ1-1; D unclear. This CDR3 comprises 13 residues. Germline-derived CDR1 and CDR2 are GTSNPN and SVGIG (reference sequence). V shed 7 bases and J shed 3 bases, with 15 bases lying between them. This CDR3 is CAYSWAEDTEAFF. The CDR3 region has the DNA TGTGCCTACTCTTGGGCGGAGGACACTGAAGCTTTCTTT.

The chain combines TRBV23-1 with TRBJ1-6, with D possibly TRBD1 on 5 matching bases. TRBV23-1 is an open reading frame whose function is uncertain. This CDR3 spans 15 amino acids. V lost 6 bases, J lost 6 bases, and 15 bases lay in between. The CDR3 coding sequence is TGCGCCAGCAGCAAAGATAGGGACCGTAATTCACCCCTCCACTTT. Translation gives CASSKDRDRNSPLHF.

V and J are TRBV27 and TRBJ2-7; D may be TRBD1 or TRBD2 (5 bases each). V shed 4 bases and J shed 0 bases, with 10 bases lying between them. The CDR3 is made up of 14 amino acids. CDR1 and CDR2 from the germline V gene are MNHEY and SMNVEV (reference sequence). CDR3 sequence: CASSSGPSSYEQYF. The CDR3 DNA follows: TGTGCCAGCAGTTCGGGACCGAGCTCCTACGAGCAGTACTTC.

The table lists this clone with a few counts. This chain uses TRBV29-1 with TRBJ2-2; D may be TRBD1 (5 bases). The V end lost 6 bases, the J end lost 4 bases, and 15 bases lay between the germline ends. This CDR3 has 14 residues. CDR1 is SQVTM, CDR2 ANQGSEA, per germline. CDR3 sequence: CSVVGAAATGELFF. The CDR3 nucleotides are TGCAGCGTAGTAGGGGCGGCCGCCACCGGGGAGCTGTTTTTT.

The V call is TRBV4-1, the J call TRBJ1-5; D remains ambiguous. Germline V gene lookup returns CDR1 MGHRA and CDR2 YSYEKL. The CDR3 contains 13 residues. Trimming left V 5 bases short and J 3 bases short, with 8 bases between. CDR3: CASSVETNQPQHF. The CDR3 coding sequence is TGCGCCAGCAGCGTGGAGACCAATCAGCCCCAGCATTTT.

This clone was found a few times. The genes are TRBV27 and TRBJ2-3; a possible D gene is TRBD2 (5 bases). Trimming shortened V by 4 bases and J by 4 bases, and 15 bases separated the two germline ends. The CDR3 extends over 15 amino acids. The germline CDR1 and CDR2 sequences are MNHEY and SMNVEV (reference sequence). The CDR3 reads CASSSLMGAPDTQYF. As DNA, the CDR3 is TGTGCCAGCAGTTCACTTATGGGAGCCCCAGATACGCAGTATTTT.

This CDR3 reads CASSGGLQGSYEQYF. Written as DNA, the CDR3 is TGTGCCAGCAGCGGCGGACTACAGGGTTCCTACGAGCAGTACTTC. The V call is TRBV9, the J call TRBJ2-7; D is tentatively TRBD1 or TRBD2 (6 bases each). V was pared by 3 bases and J by 1 base, with 14 bases between. CDR1 and CDR2 from the germline V gene are SGDLS and YYNGEE. CDR3 length equals 15 residues.

The chain links TRBV11-1 to TRBJ2-7; possibly TRBD2 for D (5 bases). CDR1 SGHAT and CDR2 FQDESV come from the germline V gene (reference sequence). Trimming took off 5 bases at V and 3 bases at J, with 14 bases between the two ends. CDR3 size: 14 residues. CDR3 sequence: CASSPAGIHYEQYF. As DNA, the CDR3 is TGTGCCAGCAGCCCGGCCGGGATCCACTACGAGCAGTACTTC.

The chain joins TRBV13 to TRBJ2-7; D might be TRBD1 (5 bases). This CDR3 is 14 amino acids long. V gave up 7 bases and J gave up 2 bases, with 15 bases separating them. Germline CDR1 reads PRHDT; CDR2 reads FYEKMQ (reference sequence). The CDR3 nucleotides read TGTGCCAGCACCTTGGGGCAGGTTCCCTACGAGCAGTACTTC. This codes for CASTLGQVPYEQYF.

This clone was observed a few times. The chain has TRBV30 and TRBJ1-2; D unclear. There are 12 residues in the CDR3. V lost 0 bases, J lost 6 bases, and 8 bases lay in between. CDR1 GTSNPN and CDR2 SVGIG come from the germline V gene (reference sequence). The CDR3 nucleotides are TGTGCCTGGAGTGTAAGCCTAGATGGCTACACCTTC. Encoded protein: CAWSVSLDGYTF.

The J gene is TRBJ2-5, the V gene TRBV6-5; unclear D gene. CDR1 MNHEY and CDR2 SVGAGI come from the germline V gene. The germline V and J ends were trimmed by 0 bases and 7 bases, with 9 bases remaining between them. The CDR3 spans 13 residues. CDR3 sequence reads: CASSYSLTGTQYF. DNA of the CDR3: TGTGCCAGCAGTTACTCATTGACGGGGACCCAGTACTTC.

Here the CDR3 DNA reads TGCGCCAGCAGCCAAGACTGGAACACTGAAGCTTTCTTT. This codes for CASSQDWNTEAFF. V and J are TRBV4-1 and TRBJ1-1; no definite D call. V dropped 0 bases and J dropped 1 base, with 3 bases sitting between them. Germline V lookup: CDR1 MGHRA, CDR2 YSYEKL. This CDR3 has 13 residues.

This clone occurred a few times. V is TRBV29-1 and J is TRBJ2-5; TRBD1 matches at 9 bases. Germline lookup yields CDR1 SQVTM and CDR2 ANQGSEA. This CDR3 is 15 amino acids long. Trimming cost V 5 bases and J 5 bases; bases outside gene matches: 12. DNA of the CDR3: TGCAGCGTTCGCCCTTCCACAGGGGGCTGGGAGACCCAGTACTTC. It specifies CSVRPSTGGWETQYF.

This clone has just a few counts. J is TRBJ1-2 and V is TRBV29-1; D gene unclear. The CDR3 loop spans 11 amino acids. V gave up 5 bases and J gave up 0 bases, with 4 bases separating them. In germline, CDR1 is SQVTM, CDR2 ANQGSEA. CDR3 residues: CSVRTNYGYTF. The DNA of the CDR3 is TGCAGCGTTCGGACTAACTATGGCTACACCTTC.

On this clone: A junction boundary mismatches the germline segment, possibly from a read error. The chain carries TRBV27 and TRBJ2-5, with 7 bases matching TRBD1. This CDR3 comprises 13 residues. CDR1 and CDR2 (germline): MNHEY, SMNVEV (reference sequence). In DNA form, the CDR3 reads TGTGCCACCAGTGGACAGGCGGAAGAGACCCAGTACTTC. Residues: CATSGQAEETQYF.

The chain is built from TRBV4-1 and TRBJ1-1, with 8 nucleotides matching TRBD1. CDR3 length: 14 amino acids. Unmatched junction bases numbered 5, after V lost 3 bases and J lost 5 bases. Germline V gene lookup returns CDR1 MGHRA and CDR2 YSYEKL. Here the CDR3 reads CASSHTGGRTEAFF. The CDR3 DNA is TGCGCCAGCAGCCACACAGGGGGTAGGACTGAAGCTTTCTTT.

The chain employs TRBV5-1 and TRBJ2-6, with 8 bases lining up with TRBD1. This CDR3 contains 16 residues. Germline V lookup: CDR1 SGHRS, CDR2 YFSETQ. Trimming took 0 bases from V and 1 from J; bases not matched to a gene: 0. The CDR3 reads CASSLGQGSGANVLTF. The CDR3 bases are TGCGCCAGCAGCTTGGGACAGGGGTCTGGGGCCAACGTCCTGACTTTC.

This rearrangement joins TRBV19 to TRBJ2-7; D is possibly TRBD1 or TRBD2 (6 bases each). V lost 3 bases and J lost 5, with 17 bases in between. CDR1 is LNHDA and CDR2 is SQIVND in the germline V gene (reference sequence). This CDR3 is 15 amino acids long. DNA of the CDR3: TGTGCCAGTAGTATGGTGGGGGCCTCGGGGGACGAGCAGTACTTC. Protein sequence: CASSMVGASGDEQYF.

The gene calls are TRBV29-1 and TRBJ2-7; tentatively, D is TRBD1 or TRBD2 (5 bases each). Germline V gene lookup returns CDR1 SQVTM and CDR2 ANQGSEA. This CDR3 region has 15 residues. Trimming left V 6 bases short and J 5 bases short, with 23 bases between. In nucleotides, the CDR3 is TGCAGCGTCCTCCTCGGGGCACCCTCCCATGACGAGCAGTACTTC. Translating gives CSVLLGAPSHDEQYF.

This clone was observed a handful of times. The genes are TRBV11-2 and TRBJ2-3; D unclear. CDR1 and CDR2 from the germline V gene are SGHAT and FQNNGV. Trimming took 1 base from V and 4 from J, leaving 9 bases between them. The CDR3 runs 14 residues. The CDR3 DNA follows: TGTGCCAGCAGCTTAGTCCGGATGGCAGATACGCAGTATTTT. It specifies CASSLVRMADTQYF.

This chain connects TRBV7-9 to TRBJ1-4, with TRBD1 matching 7 bases. This CDR3 has 15 residues. With V trimmed by 5 bases and J by 4 bases, 7 bases remained unmatched. Per the germline V gene, CDR1 is SEHNR and CDR2 is FQNEAQ (reference sequence). This CDR3 reads CASSARTGSNEKLFF. CDR3 nucleotide sequence: TGTGCCAGCAGCGCCCGGACAGGTAGTAATGAAAAACTGTTTTTT. Combining the CDR3 with reference TRBV7-9 and TRBJ1-4 gives the whole variable domain DTGVSQNPRHKITKRGQNVTFRCDPISEHNRLYWYRQTLGQGPEFLTYFQNEAQLEKSRLLSDRFSAERPKGSFSTLEIQRTEQGDSAMYLCASSARTGSNEKLFFGSGTQLSVL.

This rearrangement joins TRBV29-1 to TRBJ2-1; 7 bases fit TRBD1. The CDR3 has 12 residues. Germline trimming cut 5 bases from V and 6 bases from J; bases unmatched to any gene: 4. From germline, CDR1 is SQVTM and CDR2 ANQGSEA. CDR3 sequence (DNA): TGCAGCGTTCTGGACAGGCCCAATGAGCAGTTCTTC. Translated, it gives CSVLDRPNEQFF.

The chain has TRBV30 and TRBJ2-2; D is unclear. Germline V gene sequence: CDR1 GTSNPN, CDR2 SVGIG (reference sequence). This CDR3 spans 12 amino acids. V was trimmed by 4 bases and J by 2 bases, leaving 5 bases between them. CDR3 region: CAWKENTGELFF. The CDR3, as DNA: TGTGCCTGGAAGGAAAACACCGGGGAGCTGTTTTTT. The entire variable domain, with the rest obtained from reference TRBV30 and TRBJ2-2, is as follows: SQTIHQWPATLVQPVGSPLSLECTVEGTSNPNLYWYRQAAGRGLQLLFYSVGIGQISSEVPQNLSASRPQDRQFILSSKKLLLSDSGFYLCAWKENTGELFFGEGSRLTVL.